This TCR beta chain was recovered during a study of PD-L1 blockade in urothelial cancer. Overall study context: In about 2014, patients got going on atezolizumab, taking 1,200 mg intravenously every 3 weeks. Patients had undergone 0 to 3 prior chemotherapy regimens. At 6 weeks and at 3 weeks (second dose) after treatment start, blood was analyzed.

Trimming at V came to 5 bases and at J to 2 bases, leaving 9 bases not matched to a gene. The CDR3 runs 16 residues. CDR1 SGHAT and CDR2 FQNNGV come from the germline V gene. Time point in this sample: pretreatment peripheral blood. Measured with immunoSEQ multiplex PCR; TCRdb has only the in-frame clones, and not every one. The data contain 90,000 or so clones, nearly 90% of them seen just once; the ten biggest clones take up roughly 1.6%. The origin of this receptor is a man in his fifties or sixties with urothelial cancer. Sequenced material: PBMCs, taken around atezolizumab (anti-PD-L1) treatment. The gene calls are TRBV11-2 and TRBJ2-1; 7 bases match TRBD2. The DNA for the CDR3 is TGTGCCAGCAGCCAAAGGCGGGAGTACCCCTACAATGAGCAGTTCTTC. This encodes CASSQRREYPYNEQFF.